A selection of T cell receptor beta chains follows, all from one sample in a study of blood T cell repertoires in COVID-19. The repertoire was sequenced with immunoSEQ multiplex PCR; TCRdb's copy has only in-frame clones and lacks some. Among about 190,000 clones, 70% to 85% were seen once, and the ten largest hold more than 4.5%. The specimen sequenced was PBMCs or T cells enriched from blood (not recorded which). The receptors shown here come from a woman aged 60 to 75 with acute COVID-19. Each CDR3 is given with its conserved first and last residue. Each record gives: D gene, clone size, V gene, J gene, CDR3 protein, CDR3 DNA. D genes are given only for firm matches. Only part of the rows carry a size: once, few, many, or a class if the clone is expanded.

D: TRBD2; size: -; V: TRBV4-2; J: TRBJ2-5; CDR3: CASSQTILAEETQYF; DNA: TGTGCCAGCAGCCAAACTATACTAGCGGAAGAGACCCAGTACTTC
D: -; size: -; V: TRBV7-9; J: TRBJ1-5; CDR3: CASSPGGPQHF; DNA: TGTGCCAGCAGCCCCGGCGGGCCCCAGCATTTT
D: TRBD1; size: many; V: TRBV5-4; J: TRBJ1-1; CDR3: CAAAVGTGGSTEAFF; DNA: TGTGCCGCAGCGGTAGGGACAGGGGGGAGCACTGAAGCTTTCTTT
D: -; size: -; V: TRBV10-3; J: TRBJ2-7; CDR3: CAISPSVTTYEQYF; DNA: TGTGCCATCAGTCCCTCAGTTACCACCTACGAGCAGTACTTC
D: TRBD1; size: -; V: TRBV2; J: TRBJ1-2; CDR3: CASSEVTGVYNYGYTF; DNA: TGTGCCAGCAGTGAAGTGACAGGGGTTTATAACTATGGCTACACCTTC
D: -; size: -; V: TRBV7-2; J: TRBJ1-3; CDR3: CASSPWTVTESNTIYF; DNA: TGTGCCAGCAGCCCATGGACAGTAACCGAATCGAACACCATATATTTT
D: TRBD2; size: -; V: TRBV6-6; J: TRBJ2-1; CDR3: CASSWSGGSYNEQFF; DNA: TGTGCCAGCAGTTGGAGCGGGGGGTCCTACAATGAGCAGTTCTTC
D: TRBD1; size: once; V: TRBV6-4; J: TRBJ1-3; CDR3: CASSGNRGYCSGNTIYF; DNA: TGTGCCAGCAGTGGTAACAGGGGGTATTGCTCTGGAAACACCATATATTTT
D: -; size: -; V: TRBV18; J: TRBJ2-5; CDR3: CASSPSGRGGETQYF; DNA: TGTGCCAGCTCACCATCGGGCAGGGGCGGGGAGACCCAGTACTTC
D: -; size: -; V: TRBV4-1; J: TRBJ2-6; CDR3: CASSQDQRPSGANVLTF; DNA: TGCGCCAGCAGCCAAGATCAGCGGCCGTCGGGGGCCAACGTCCTGACTTTC
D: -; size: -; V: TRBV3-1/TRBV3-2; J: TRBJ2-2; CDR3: CASCRDSATGELFF; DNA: TGTGCCAGCTGCCGGGACTCCGCTACCGGGGAGCTGTTTTTT
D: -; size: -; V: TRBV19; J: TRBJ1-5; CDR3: CASSIGTENQPQHF; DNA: TGTGCCAGTAGTATAGGGACAGAAAATCAGCCCCAGCATTTT
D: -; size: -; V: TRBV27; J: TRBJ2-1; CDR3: CASSLLGGLSYNEQFF; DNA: TGTGCCAGCAGTTTACTAGGGGGTTTGAGTTACAATGAGCAGTTCTTC
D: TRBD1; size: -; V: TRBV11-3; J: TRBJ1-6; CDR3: CASSLDGQGGSPLHF; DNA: TGTGCCAGCAGCTTAGACGGACAGGGCGGCTCACCCCTCCACTTT
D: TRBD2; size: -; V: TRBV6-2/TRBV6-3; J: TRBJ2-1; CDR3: CASSFFRTSTGAANEQFF; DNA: TGTGCCAGCAGTTTCTTTCGGACTAGCACGGGGGCGGCGAATGAGCAGTTCTTC
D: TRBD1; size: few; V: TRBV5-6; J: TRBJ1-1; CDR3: CASSWGQVGTEAFF; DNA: TGTGCCAGCAGCTGGGGACAGGTGGGCACTGAAGCTTTCTTT
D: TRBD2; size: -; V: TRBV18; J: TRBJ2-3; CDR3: CASSETSGSTDTQYF; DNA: TGTGCCAGCTCTGAGACTAGCGGGAGCACAGATACGCAGTATTTT
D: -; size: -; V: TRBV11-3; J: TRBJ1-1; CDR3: CASSLSGSEAFF; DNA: TGTGCCAGCAGCTTATCAGGGTCTGAAGCTTTCTTT
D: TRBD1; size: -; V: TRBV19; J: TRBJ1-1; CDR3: CASSIGQGVVAAFF; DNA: TGTGCCAGTAGTATCGGGCAGGGGGTTGTGGCGGCTTTCTTT
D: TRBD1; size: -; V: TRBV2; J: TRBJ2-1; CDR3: CASSLRGHSSYNEQFF; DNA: TGTGCCAGCAGCCTCAGGGGGCACTCGTCCTACAATGAGCAGTTCTTC
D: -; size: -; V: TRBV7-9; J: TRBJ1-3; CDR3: CASSSRDKTGLSGNTIYF; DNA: TGTGCCAGCAGCTCCCGTGATAAGACAGGCCTCTCTGGAAACACCATATATTTT
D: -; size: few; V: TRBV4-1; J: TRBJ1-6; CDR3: CASSQDWEGRNSPLHF; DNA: TGCGCCAGCAGCCAAGATTGGGAGGGACGGAATTCACCCCTCCACTTT
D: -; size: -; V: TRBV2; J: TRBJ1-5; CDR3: CASSVEGTSNQPQHF; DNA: TGTGCCAGCAGTGTAGAGGGAACTAGCAATCAGCCCCAGCATTTT
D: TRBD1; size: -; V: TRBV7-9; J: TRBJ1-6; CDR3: CASSTHRGRNSPLHF; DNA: TGTGCCAGCAGCACCCACAGGGGCCGAAATTCACCCCTCCACTTT